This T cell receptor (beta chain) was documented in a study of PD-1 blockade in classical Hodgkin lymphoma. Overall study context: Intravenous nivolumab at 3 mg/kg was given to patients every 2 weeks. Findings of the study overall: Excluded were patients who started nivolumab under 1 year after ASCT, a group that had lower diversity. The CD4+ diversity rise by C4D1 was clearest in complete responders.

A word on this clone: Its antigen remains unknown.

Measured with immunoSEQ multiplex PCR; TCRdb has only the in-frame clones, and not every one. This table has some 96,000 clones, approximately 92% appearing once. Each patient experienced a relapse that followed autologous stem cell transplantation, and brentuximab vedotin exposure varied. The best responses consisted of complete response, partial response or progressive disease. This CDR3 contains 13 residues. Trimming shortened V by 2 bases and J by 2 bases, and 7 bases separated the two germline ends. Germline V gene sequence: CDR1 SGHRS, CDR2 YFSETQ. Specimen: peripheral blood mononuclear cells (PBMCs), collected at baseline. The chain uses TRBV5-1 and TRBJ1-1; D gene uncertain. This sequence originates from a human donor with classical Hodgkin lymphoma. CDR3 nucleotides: TGCGCCAGCAGCTTAACTCCAAACACTGAAGCTTTCTTT. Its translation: CASSLTPNTEAFF. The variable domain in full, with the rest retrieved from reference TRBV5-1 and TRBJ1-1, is KAGVTQTPRYLIKTRGQQVTLSCSPISGHRSVSWYQQTPGQGLQFLFEYFSETQRNKGNFPGRFSGRQFSNSRSEMNVSTLELGDSALYLCASSLTPNTEAFFGQGTRLTVV.